One and the same sample provided the 7 T cell receptor beta chains below, sequenced in a study of T cells after yellow fever vaccination. TCRdb processed the 5' RACE reads anew with MiXCR; each CDR3 protein has one entry. The top ten hold 3% to 4% of the sample, which has about 320,000 distinct CDR3 sequences, around 11% seen once. Sample: CD4+ T cells sorted from PBMCs, taken 45 days after the yellow fever booster vaccination. All receptors come from a man aged 18 to 29 who received the YFV17D yellow fever vaccine.

This chain joins TRBV7-8 and TRBJ2-2; 8 bases fit TRBD2. CDR3 length equals 16 residues. Germline CDR1 and CDR2: SGHVS and FQNEAQ. J was trimmed by 2 bases and V by 5 bases; bases with no gene match: 7. The CDR3 loop is CASSLRGGFNTGELFF. CDR3 DNA: TGTGCCAGCAGCCTCCGGGGGGGGTTTAACACCGGGGAGCTGTTTTTT.

This clonotype has just a few counts. The chain recombines TRBV20-1 with TRBJ1-1, with no clear D. The V gene's germline CDR1 is DFQATT and CDR2 SNEGSKA (reference sequence). The CDR3 has 15 amino acids. The V end lost 0 bases, the J end lost 1 base, and 12 bases lay between the germline ends. CDR3 in amino acids: CSARDGPGPNTEAFF. The CDR3 DNA reads as TGCAGTGCTAGAGATGGGCCTGGGCCGAACACTGAAGCTTTCTTT.

Only one count was recorded for this clonotype. V and J are TRBV25-1 and TRBJ2-2; D not certain. CDR3 size: 14 residues. V was shortened by 1 base and J by 1 base, with 4 bases between the two germline ends. The germline V gene encodes CDR1 MGHDK and CDR2 SYGVNS. The CDR3 nucleotides read TGTGCCAGCAGTGAATGGGGGAACACCGGGGAGCTGTTTTTT. Translated, it gives CASSEWGNTGELFF.

This chain uses TRBV19 with TRBJ2-7, with 12 positions matching TRBD2. CDR3 size: 17 residues. The junction had 12 bases not matched to a gene; V was cut back by 6 bases and J by 3 bases. Germline CDR1 is LNHDA and CDR2 is SQIVND (reference sequence). Here the CDR3 reads CASSLAGGLVDRYEQYF. The CDR3, as DNA: TGTGCCAGTAGCCTAGCGGGGGGGCTAGTGGATCGCTACGAGCAGTACTTC.

The gene calls are TRBV7-2 and TRBJ1-5; D call uncertain. CDR3 length: 16 amino acids. Germline CDR1 and CDR2: SGHTA and FQGNSA. V was clipped by 5 bases and J by 3 bases, with 17 bases between them. DNA for the CDR3: TGTGCCAGCAGCCTCAGTACTGGCTTTCCCAATCAGCCCCAGCATTTT. Its translation: CASSLSTGFPNQPQHF. Drawing the rest from reference TRBV7-2 and TRBJ1-5, the complete variable domain is GAGVSQSPSNKVTEKGKDVELRCDPISGHTALYWYRQSLGQGLEFLIYFQGNSAPDKSGLPSDRFSAERTGGSVSTLTIQRTQQEDSAVYLCASSLSTGFPNQPQHFGDGTRLSIL.

CDR3 coding DNA: TGTGCCAGCTCACCAGCAGTCACCGGGGAGCTGTTTTTT. It yields the protein CASSPAVTGELFF. V and J are TRBV18 and TRBJ2-2; D is unresolved. Germline V CDR1 and CDR2: KGHSH, LQKENI. The CDR3 sequence is 13 residues long. Between the trimmed V and J ends, which lost 2 bases and 4 bases, there was a span of 5 bases.

This clonotype was observed many times. The chain couples TRBV5-1 to TRBJ1-1; TRBD1 might be the D (5 bases). V shed 2 bases and J shed 1 base, with 12 bases lying between them. The CDR3 length is 15 residues. Germline V gives CDR1 SGHRS, CDR2 YFSETQ. CDR3 sequence reads: CASSLPGPTNTEAFF. The CDR3 bases are TGCGCCAGCAGCTTACCGGGACCTACGAACACTGAAGCTTTCTTT. The full variable domain, its missing parts supplied by reference TRBV5-1 and TRBJ1-1, is KAGVTQTPRYLIKTRGQQVTLSCSPISGHRSVSWYQQTPGQGLQFLFEYFSETQRNKGNFPGRFSGRQFSNSRSEMNVSTLELGDSALYLCASSLPGPTNTEAFFGQGTRLTVV.